The 22 T cell receptor beta chains presented below share a single source sample, sequenced in a study of a mutant IDH1 vaccine in newly diagnosed glioma. Their target antigens are unknown. Time point given: week 11, during vaccination. With topical imiquimod, each dose of the vaccine consisted of 300 ug of mutant IDH1 20-mer peptide. Data came from immunoSEQ multiplex PCR; TCRdb stores just in-frame clones and leaves some out. Of about 64,000 clones in the sample, around 85% were seen once. The sample was PBMCs, taken from a glioma patient whose treatment included an IDH1 peptide vaccine. These receptors all stem from a woman aged 45-60 years with glioma.

The chain recombines TRBV5-4 with TRBJ1-2; D is possibly TRBD1 (5 bases). This CDR3 is built from 13 residues. Germline CDR1 reads SGHNT; CDR2 reads YYREEE (reference sequence). Trimming removed 0 bases from V and 2 bases from J, with 5 bases in between. CDR3 protein: CASSLEGNYGYTF. CDR3 nucleotides: TGTGCCAGCAGCTTGGAGGGGAACTATGGCTACACCTTC.

V usage is TRBV6-1 and J usage is TRBJ2-1; 8 bases fit TRBD1. J was trimmed by 4 bases and V by 2 bases; bases with no gene match: 4. This CDR3 is 15 amino acids long. Germline CDR1 and CDR2: MNHNS and SASEGT. CDR3 loop: CASSERGQGYNEQFF. CDR3 DNA sequence: TGTGCCAGCAGTGAACGAGGACAGGGTTACAATGAGCAGTTCTTC.

The V call is TRBV4-1, the J call TRBJ1-5; D remains unclear. The CDR3 has 17 amino acids. Germline values: CDR1 MGHRA, CDR2 YSYEKL. V was trimmed by 4 bases and J by 3 bases, leaving 19 bases between them. CDR3 amino acids: CASSPGVDLYYNQPQHF. The CDR3 DNA reads TGCGCCAGCAGCCCCGGGGTTGATCTATATTACAATCAGCCCCAGCATTTT.

The chain combines TRBV7-9 with TRBJ2-7; TRBD1 or TRBD2 may be the D gene (5 bases each). The germline V gene encodes CDR1 SEHNR and CDR2 FQNEAQ (reference sequence). This CDR3 has 16 amino acids. V was trimmed by 5 bases and J by 2 bases, leaving 19 bases between them. The CDR3 spells CASSPPGLGRAYEQYF. DNA for the CDR3: TGTGCCAGCAGCCCACCGGGGCTCGGACGGGCCTACGAGCAGTACTTC. The full variable domain, completed using reference TRBV7-9 and TRBJ2-7, is DTGVSQNPRHKITKRGQNVTFRCDPISEHNRLYWYRQTLGQGPEFLTYFQNEAQLEKSRLLSDRFSAERPKGSFSTLEIQRTEQGDSAMYLCASSPPGLGRAYEQYFGPGTRLTVT.

The chain has TRBV29-1 and TRBJ1-3; the D gene is possibly TRBD1 (5 bases). Germline V gives CDR1 SQVTM, CDR2 ANQGSEA. V was shortened by 7 bases and J by 1 base, with 11 bases between the two germline ends. The CDR3 sequence is 13 residues long. The DNA of the CDR3 is TGCAGCGGTTTAGGGGTATCTGGAAACACCATATATTTT. It specifies CSGLGVSGNTIYF.

This clone was picked up one time. A junction boundary mismatches the germline segment, possibly from a read error. The chain links TRBV5-4 to TRBJ2-1; 7 positions match TRBD1. CDR1 and CDR2 (germline): SGHNT, YYREEE (reference sequence). This CDR3 has 15 amino acids. This CDR3 reads CASTLDRSSFNEQFF. The CDR3 DNA sequence: TGTGCCAGCACCCTGGACAGGTCATCCTTCAATGAGCAGTTCTTC.

This clone appeared once. This chain connects TRBV7-6 to TRBJ2-5; TRBD1 agrees at 8 bases. CDR1 and CDR2 from the germline V gene are SGHVS and FNYEAQ. J was trimmed by 5 bases and V by 0 bases; bases with no gene match: 2. The CDR3 is 14 residues long. The CDR3 spells CASSLATGGETQYF. CDR3 in DNA: TGTGCCAGCAGCTTAGCAACAGGGGGGGAGACCCAGTACTTC.

The V and J genes are TRBV6-4 and TRBJ2-1; tentatively, D is TRBD2 (7 bases). Trimming pared 6 bases from V and 2 bases from J, leaving 17 bases between. The CDR3 is 16 amino acids. Germline CDR1 and CDR2: MRHNA and SNTAGT. The CDR3 DNA follows: TGTGCCAGCAGCCCCCTTGGGAGGGGGACCTACAATGAGCAGTTCTTC. Residues: CASSPLGRGTYNEQFF.

There are a few counts of this clone. The chain combines TRBV19 with TRBJ1-5; D remains ambiguous. V was trimmed by 3 bases and J by 6 bases, leaving 12 bases between them. The CDR3 has 14 amino acids. From germline, CDR1 is LNHDA and CDR2 SQIVND (reference sequence). The CDR3 loop is CASSMLLGIQPQHF. The DNA of the CDR3 is TGTGCCAGTAGTATGTTGTTAGGGATTCAGCCCCAGCATTTT.

The CDR3 DNA reads TGCAGCGTTGTTTCCAGGGGTAATGAAAAACTGTTTTTT. This gives the protein CSVVSRGNEKLFF. V gene TRBV29-1 combines with J gene TRBJ1-4, with a weak D call TRBD1 (6 bases). The length of the CDR3 is 13 residues. The germline CDR1 and CDR2 sequences are SQVTM and ANQGSEA. The germline V and J ends were trimmed by 4 bases and 4 bases, with 10 bases remaining between them. The variable domain in full, with the rest retrieved from reference TRBV29-1 and TRBJ1-4, is SAVISQKPSRDICQRGTSLTIQCQVDSQVTMMFWYRQQPGQSLTLIATANQGSEATYESGFVIDKFPISRPNLTFSTLTVSNMSPEDSSIYLCSVVSRGNEKLFFGSGTQLSVL.

The CDR3 sequence: CSVEAPGANTGELFF. The CDR3 region has the DNA TGCAGCGTTGAAGCCCCCGGGGCAAACACCGGGGAGCTGTTTTTT. The chain employs TRBV29-1 and TRBJ2-2; D is tentatively TRBD1 or TRBD2 (5 bases each). V was pared by 1 base and J by 2 bases, with 11 bases between. Germline CDR1 reads SQVTM; CDR2 reads ANQGSEA. The CDR3 runs 15 residues.

The chain recombines TRBV5-1 with TRBJ2-3, with a weak D call TRBD1 (6 bases). Germline CDR1 and CDR2: SGHRS and YFSETQ. CDR3 length: 13 residues. V was trimmed by 0 bases and J by 8 bases, leaving 10 bases between them. The CDR3 sequence is CASSLEGEGTQYF. DNA for the CDR3: TGCGCCAGCAGCTTGGAGGGGGAAGGTACGCAGTATTTT.

In its sample, this clone was seen once. The gene calls are TRBV7-8 and TRBJ2-1; no reliable D call. The CDR3 contains 11 residues. The V gene lost 1 base and the J gene lost 9 bases, with 4 bases spanning the gap. From germline, CDR1 is SGHVS and CDR2 FQNEAQ. The CDR3 loop reads CASSLGSEQFF. DNA of the CDR3: TGTGCCAGCAGCTTAGGTTCTGAGCAGTTCTTC.

The chain uses TRBV29-1 and TRBJ1-2; D perhaps matches TRBD1 (5 bases). Germline CDR1 reads SQVTM; CDR2 reads ANQGSEA. There are 15 residues in the CDR3. V gave up 6 bases and J gave up 0 bases, with 17 bases separating them. CDR3 loop: CSVARDGRSNYGYTF. The CDR3 DNA reads as TGCAGCGTCGCAAGGGACGGGAGATCTAACTATGGCTACACCTTC.

The rearrangement links TRBV2 to TRBJ1-1; 7 bases are a match to TRBD1. Germline lookup yields CDR1 SNHLY and CDR2 FYNNEI. This CDR3 has 14 residues. V shed 3 bases and J 4 bases; nucleotides not matched to a gene: 5. The CDR3 here is CASSEGQPSTEAFF. The CDR3 nucleotides are TGTGCCAGCAGTGAGGGACAGCCGAGCACTGAAGCTTTCTTT.

In its sample, this clone was seen once. The rearrangement joins TRBV5-1 to TRBJ2-7, with 10 positions matching TRBD2. The germline CDR1 and CDR2 sequences are SGHRS and YFSETQ. The CDR3 has 16 residues. Unmatched junction bases numbered 8, after V lost 3 bases and J lost 2 bases. The CDR3 loop reads CASSWGTSGVTYEQYF. CDR3 bases: TGCGCCAGCAGCTGGGGAACTAGCGGGGTAACCTACGAGCAGTACTTC.

The V call is TRBV5-1, the J call TRBJ2-1; 11 nucleotides align to TRBD2. The CDR3 consists of 16 residues. V lost 3 bases, J lost 10 bases, and 12 bases stayed unmatched. The germline gives CDR1 SGHRS, CDR2 YFSETQ. CDR3 in amino acids: CASSSRPTSGAQEQFF. The CDR3 nucleotides read TGCGCCAGCAGCTCGAGGCCGACTAGCGGGGCCCAAGAGCAGTTCTTC.

The V gene is TRBV19, the J gene TRBJ2-7; 7 bases match TRBD1. Germline CDR1 and CDR2: LNHDA and SQIVND (reference sequence). With V trimmed by 7 bases and J by 0 bases, 9 bases remained unmatched. The CDR3 consists of 15 residues. CDR3 sequence reads: CASTPGTVSSYEQYF. The DNA for the CDR3 is TGTGCCAGTACCCCCGGGACAGTAAGCTCCTACGAGCAGTACTTC.

V usage is TRBV7-2 and J usage is TRBJ2-4; TRBD1 matches 8 bases. Germline values: CDR1 SGHTA, CDR2 FQGNSA. J lost 3 bases, V lost 4 bases, and 8 bases had no gene match. The CDR3 is 16 residues long. CDR3 sequence reads: CASSSGQGRGKNIQYF. The CDR3 DNA reads as TGTGCCAGCAGCTCTGGACAGGGAAGGGGCAAAAACATTCAGTACTTC.

This sequence joins TRBV9 and TRBJ2-1, with no clear D. The CDR3 sequence is 16 residues long. V dropped 3 bases and J dropped 8 bases, with 21 bases sitting between them. In germline, CDR1 is SGDLS, CDR2 YYNGEE. This chain's CDR3 is CASSARQRKGTHEQFF. The CDR3 bases are TGTGCCAGCAGCGCTCGTCAGAGGAAGGGAACACATGAGCAGTTCTTC.

The chain uses TRBV20-1 and TRBJ2-1, with unresolved D. This CDR3 has 11 residues. The ends were cut back, 5 bases at V and 5 bases at J, with 7 bases in the middle. Germline V gene lookup returns CDR1 DFQATT and CDR2 SNEGSKA (reference sequence). The chain's CDR3 is CSASDNNEQFF. DNA for the CDR3: TGCAGTGCTTCCGATAACAATGAGCAGTTCTTC.

This chain joins TRBV7-8 and TRBJ2-2; no reliable D call. This CDR3 contains 17 residues. CDR1 SGHVS and CDR2 FQNEAQ come from the germline V gene. V lost 1 base and J 3 bases, leaving 15 bases between the germline ends. CDR3 DNA sequence: TGTGCCAGCAGCTTAGTTACCCCGCAAGCTCACACCGGGGAGCTGTTTTTT. Protein sequence: CASSLVTPQAHTGELFF.